This T cell receptor beta chain emerged from a study of T cell clonotyping in hematopoietic cell transplantation. Assay used: immunoSEQ multiplex PCR; TCRdb lists only in-frame clones, some missing. Of more than 12,000 clones detected, 86% appear once; the ten largest clones hold 9.5% to 15%. CDR1 and CDR2 (germline): SGHDT, YYEEEE. V shed 1 base and J shed 3 bases, with 19 bases lying between them. The CDR3 loop spans 17 amino acids. Findings of the study overall: After transplant, recipient diversity fell while pathologically expanded clonotypes grew through day 180. No sorting was done, leaving CD4 and CD8 contributions mixed. Graft donor and pretransplant recipient Inverse Simpson Index values predicted broader posttransplant TCR diversity.

This clone was counted once. The antigen is undetermined. Recipient blood drawn about 28 days pretransplant and days 30, 100, 180 after. Sequencing used PBMCs, obtained 100 days after allogeneic stem cell transplant. The gene calls are TRBV5-6 and TRBJ1-1; perhaps TRBD1 as D (6 bases). The receptor's source is a male patient aged 45-60 years who had an allogeneic stem cell transplant from an unrelated donor, so T cells may come from the graft donor. Some clones in this sample may be carry-over from other donors' samples. The CDR3 bases are TGTGCCAGCAGCTTGAGTTGGGGCCTACCAGGGGACACTGAAGCTTTCTTT. It codes for CASSLSWGLPGDTEAFF. Full variable domain (outside the CDR3, taken from reference TRBV5-6 and TRBJ1-1): DAGVTQSPTHLIKTRGQQVTLRCSPKSGHDTVSWYQQALGQGPQFIFQYYEEEERQRGNFPDRFSGHQFPNYSSELNVNALLLGDSALYLCASSLSWGLPGDTEAFFGQGTRLTVV.